One sample yielded the 16 T cell receptor beta chains listed below, sequenced in a study of T cell responses to AZD1222 COVID-19 vaccine. Clones were sequenced by immunoSEQ multiplex PCR, and TCRdb holds only the in-frame ones, with some missing. The table includes about 180,000 clones, more than 80% detected once. This specimen consisted of peripheral blood, obtained 28 days after the second dose of the MenACWY control vaccine. These receptors came from an adult who received the MenACWY meningococcal vaccine as a control.

The V call is TRBV7-2, the J call TRBJ2-1, with 11 nucleotides matching TRBD2. This CDR3 spans 13 amino acids. V dropped 7 bases and J dropped 9; count of bases not matched to a gene: 5. The germline V gene has CDR1 SGHTA and CDR2 FQGNSA. The CDR3 nucleotides read TGTGCCAGCAAACTAGCGGGAGTATTTGAGCAGTTCTTC. It yields the protein CASKLAGVFEQFF. Full variable domain (rest looked up from reference TRBV7-2 and TRBJ2-1): GAGVSQSPSNKVTEKGKDVELRCDPISGHTALYWYRQSLGQGLEFLIYFQGNSAPDKSGLPSDRFSAERTGGSVSTLTIQRTQQEDSAVYLCASKLAGVFEQFFGPGTRLTVL.

The rearrangement links TRBV28 to TRBJ2-7; D is uncertain. Trimming removed 6 bases at V and 0 bases at J, with 12 bases between. The CDR3 runs to 14 residues. Germline-derived CDR1 and CDR2 are MDHEN and SYDVKM. This chain's CDR3 is CASSTHVNSYEQYF. In nucleotides, the CDR3 is TGTGCCAGCAGCACCCATGTGAACTCCTACGAGCAGTACTTC.

This rearrangement joins TRBV9 to TRBJ1-2; 11 nucleotides agree with TRBD1. Trimming at V came to 1 base and at J to 7 bases, leaving 6 bases not matched to a gene. Germline values: CDR1 SGDLS, CDR2 YYNGEE. This CDR3 comprises 15 residues. CDR3 residues: CASSVHGQGAGGYTF. Written as DNA, the CDR3 is TGTGCCAGCAGCGTACACGGACAGGGGGCAGGTGGCTACACCTTC.

V usage is TRBV18 and J usage is TRBJ2-3; 11 bases fit TRBD1. The junction had 0 bases not matched to a gene; V was cut back by 5 bases and J by 5 bases. The CDR3 has 13 residues. Germline values: CDR1 KGHSH, CDR2 LQKENI. The chain's CDR3 is CASSGTGGDTQYF. The DNA of the CDR3 is TGTGCCAGCTCAGGGACAGGGGGAGATACGCAGTATTTT.

This rearrangement joins TRBV19 to TRBJ1-2; 10 nucleotides agree with TRBD1. Germline V gene data show CDR1 as LNHDA and CDR2 as SQIVND (reference sequence). The CDR3 sequence is 15 residues long. The ends lost 0 bases at V and 8 bases at J; junction bases unmatched: 6. Written as DNA, the CDR3 is TGTGCCAGTAGTATAGATCGACAGGGGGCAGGAGGCTACACCTTC. It specifies CASSIDRQGAGGYTF.

There are a few counts of this clone. The genes are TRBV7-3 and TRBJ2-7; 10 positions match TRBD1. Germline V lookup: CDR1 SGHTA, CDR2 FQGTGA. The CDR3 is 14 amino acids. The V segment lost 5 bases and the J segment 3 bases; nucleotides outside the gene matches: 4. The CDR3 DNA follows: TGTGCCAGCAGCCAGGGACAGGGGCACTACGAGCAGTACTTC. It encodes CASSQGQGHYEQYF.

The rearrangement links TRBV29-1 to TRBJ1-1, with TRBD1 matching over 9 bases. Germline CDR1 and CDR2: SQVTM and ANQGSEA. CDR3 length equals 13 residues. Trimming cost V 6 bases and J 4 bases; bases outside gene matches: 6. CDR3 region: CSVDRGVGTEAFF. CDR3 bases: TGCAGCGTAGACAGGGGGGTGGGCACTGAAGCTTTCTTT.

V usage is TRBV9 and J usage is TRBJ2-2; tentatively, D is TRBD1 (7 bases). CDR3 length: 16 amino acids. The germline V gene encodes CDR1 SGDLS and CDR2 YYNGEE. The V end lost 2 bases, the J end lost 6 bases, and 17 bases lay between the germline ends. CDR3 in DNA: TGTGCCAGCAGCGTCAGACAGGGAGGCTTGTCCGGGGAGCTGTTTTTT. It codes for CASSVRQGGLSGELFF. Complete variable domain (other parts from reference TRBV9 and TRBJ2-2): DSGVTQTPKHLITATGQRVTLRCSPRSGDLSVYWYQQSLDQGLQFLIQYYNGEERAKGNILERFSAQQFPDLHSELNLSSLELGDSALYFCASSVRQGGLSGELFFGEGSRLTVL.

The chain links TRBV9 to TRBJ1-2; D is unclear. The V and J ends lost 1 base and 4 bases respectively, with 14 bases between them. CDR1 SGDLS and CDR2 YYNGEE come from the germline V gene. The CDR3 is 15 amino acids. The CDR3 DNA sequence: TGTGCCAGCAGCGTAAGCGGCCGGGCTCTCTATGGCTACACCTTC. It encodes CASSVSGRALYGYTF.

The chain links TRBV6-5 to TRBJ2-1; either TRBD1 or TRBD2 may supply D (6 bases each). Trimming took off 5 bases at V and 10 bases at J, with 15 bases between the two ends. Germline assignment: CDR1 MNHEY and CDR2 SVGAGI. The length of the CDR3 is 13 residues. CDR3: CASSRGPVVEQFF. In DNA form, the CDR3 reads TGTGCCAGCAGTCGGGGGCCCGTTGTAGAGCAGTTCTTC.

The CDR3 spells CASRPGRPYEQYF. The CDR3 DNA follows: TGTGCCAGCAGACCCGGGAGACCGTACGAGCAGTACTTC. The genes are TRBV28 and TRBJ2-7; possibly TRBD2 for D (6 bases). There are 13 residues in the CDR3. Germline CDR1 and CDR2: MDHEN and SYDVKM. Trimming stripped 6 bases from V and 4 bases from J, with 13 bases between.

CDR3 sequence: CATEVGYPDTQYF. The DNA for the CDR3 is TGTGCCACCGAGGTGGGTTACCCAGATACGCAGTATTTT. The rearrangement uses TRBV25-1 and TRBJ2-3; no reliable D call. The CDR3 totals 13 residues. V dropped 10 bases and J dropped 4 bases, with 15 bases sitting between them. Germline lookup yields CDR1 MGHDK and CDR2 SYGVNS.

V gene TRBV28 combines with J gene TRBJ2-7; D is perhaps TRBD1 (6 bases). Germline V CDR1 and CDR2: MDHEN, SYDVKM. V lost 6 bases and J lost 6, with 15 bases in between. The CDR3 contains 13 residues. CDR3 DNA sequence: TGTGCCAGCAGAAGACAGGCCCTCGGCGAGCAGTACTTC. Protein sequence: CASRRQALGEQYF.

The chain recombines TRBV9 with TRBJ1-4; D uncertain. Germline V gene sequence: CDR1 SGDLS, CDR2 YYNGEE. Trimming removed 0 bases at V and 0 bases at J, with 6 bases between. The CDR3 spans 15 residues. The CDR3 protein is CASSVGVATNEKLFF. The CDR3 bases are TGTGCCAGCAGCGTAGGGGTTGCAACTAATGAAAAACTGTTTTTT.

The chain carries TRBV3-1 (or the pseudogene TRBV3-2) and TRBJ2-1, with D hard to call. CDR1 LGHDT and CDR2 YNNKEL come from the germline V gene (reference sequence). The V and J ends lost 8 bases and 4 bases respectively, with 15 bases between them. This CDR3 has 14 residues. CDR3 DNA sequence: TGTGCCAGCTCATCCGGTCTAGGGTACAATGAGCAGTTCTTC. Its protein product is CASSSGLGYNEQFF.

The chain has TRBV14 and TRBJ1-4; D is ambiguous. From germline, CDR1 is SGHDN and CDR2 FVKESK. CDR3 length: 14 amino acids. Trimming stripped 0 bases from V and 5 bases from J, with 7 bases between. CDR3 in DNA: TGTGCCAGCAGCCAAGATGTTATGAATGAAAAACTGTTTTTT. Protein product: CASSQDVMNEKLFF.